This TCR beta chain emerged from a study of shared clonotypes between healthy human individuals. Study as a whole: Per-donor plates numbered three CD4 naive, three CD4 memory, two CD8 naive and one CD8 memory. Study conclusions and caveats: The naive CD4 repertoires of several donors were compared, and around 5% of clonotypes were shared.

For this clone: What it recognizes is unknown.

Repertoires were generated with immunoSEQ multiplex PCR, while TCRdb's copy carries only in-frame clones and drops some. The profile shows 1.4 million or so clones, about 98.5% of them singletons. V dropped 4 bases and J dropped 3; count of bases not matched to a gene: 13. The CDR3 runs 18 residues. Looked up from germline, CDR1 is SGHRS and CDR2 is YFSETQ. Sequences were obtained from naive CD4+ T cells sorted from blood. Subset denoted: CD45RA+ positively selected. The rearrangement uses TRBV5-1 and TRBJ2-1; 10 bases match TRBD2. The receptor's source is a man aged 25-40 years in good health. This chain's CDR3 is CASSKGLADKAGYNEQFF. CDR3 coding DNA: TGCGCCAGCAGCAAAGGACTAGCGGACAAGGCCGGCTACAATGAGCAGTTCTTC.